A selection of T cell receptor beta chains follows, all from one sample in a study of circulating tumor DNA in untreated peripheral T-cell lymphoma. Clones were read by immunoSEQ multiplex PCR, and TCRdb kept only the in-frame ones, dropping some. The sample lists 1,300 to 1,500 clones; about 70% were seen once. The sequencing input was tumor tissue. The source of these receptors is a human donor with peripheral T-cell lymphoma. Each CDR3 is given without its conserved first and last residue. Fields, in order: V gene, CDR3 protein.

v_call: TRBV19
cdr3_aa: ASSIKPPNNEQF

v_call: TRBV5-1
cdr3_aa: ASSLGGEIYEQY

v_call: TRBV27
cdr3_aa: ASSRVRDIQETQY

v_call: TRBV30
cdr3_aa: AWSTSGGGDTQY

v_call: TRBV19
cdr3_aa: ASSIRREGAYEQY

v_call: TRBV19
cdr3_aa: ASRRPTGSLREAF

v_call: TRBV19
cdr3_aa: ASSVGQEYEQY

v_call: TRBV6-8
cdr3_aa: ASSLQQGTYGYT

v_call: TRBV28
cdr3_aa: ASSAHRLERYEQY

v_call: TRBV1
cdr3_aa: ASSQGGTSYNEQF

v_call: TRBV5-1
cdr3_aa: ASSLGGEIYEQY